The 26 T cell receptor beta chains below were found in one sample sequenced in a study of blood T cell repertoires in COVID-19. The assay was immunoSEQ multiplex PCR, and TCRdb's table has in-frame clones only and misses some. The sample shows around 71,000 clones, 86% of them seen only once. Sample: peripheral blood. The receptor source for this set is a woman in her sixties or seventies with acute or convalescent COVID-19.

The chain has TRBV28 and TRBJ2-5; 11 nucleotides line up with TRBD1. V gave up 6 bases and J gave up 9 bases; unmatched junction bases: 12. Looked up from germline, CDR1 is MDHEN and CDR2 is SYDVKM. This CDR3 spans 15 amino acids. As DNA, the CDR3 is TGTGCCAGCAGAAAAATGGACAGGGGGCAGTCGGCCCAGTACTTC. Protein product: CASRKMDRGQSAQYF.

The chain is built from TRBV5-1 and TRBJ2-2, with D tentatively TRBD1 (5 bases). There are 14 residues in the CDR3. The ends were cut back, 5 bases at V and 0 bases at J, with 8 bases in the middle. In germline, CDR1 is SGHRS, CDR2 YFSETQ. The CDR3: CASRTDTNTGELFF. The DNA for the CDR3 is TGCGCCAGCAGAACGGACACGAACACCGGGGAGCTGTTTTTT.

Of note for this clone: Other DNA sequences in the same sample also yield this CDR3. The chain employs TRBV28 and TRBJ1-6; 9 nucleotides align to TRBD1. CDR1 and CDR2 from the germline V gene are MDHEN and SYDVKM. V trimming: 4 bases; J trimming: 7 bases; junction bases outside the gene matches: 2. This CDR3 region has 14 residues. CDR3 bases: TGTGCCAGCAGTTCGGGACAGGGCAATTCACCCCTCCACTTT. Protein: CASSSGQGNSPLHF.

The chain combines TRBV5-4 with TRBJ2-1; TRBD2 might be the D (6 bases). Trimming cost V 4 bases and J 2 bases, with 13 bases left between them. The CDR3 loop spans 15 amino acids. The germline V gene encodes CDR1 SGHNT and CDR2 YYREEE (reference sequence). The CDR3 coding sequence is TGTGCCAGCAGCCTGGCCGGGAGAGCCTACAATGAGCAGTTCTTC. Encoded protein: CASSLAGRAYNEQFF. The variable domain in full, completed from reference TRBV5-4 and TRBJ2-1, reads ETGVTQSPTHLIKTRGQQVTLRCSSQSGHNTVSWYQQALGQGPQFIFQYYREEENGRGNFPPRFSGLQFPNYSSELNVNALELDDSALYLCASSLAGRAYNEQFFGPGTRLTVL.

This clone has only one observation. The rearrangement links TRBV5-6 to TRBJ1-6; D may be TRBD1 (6 bases). Germline CDR1 and CDR2: SGHDT and YYEEEE. The V gene lost 4 bases and the J gene lost 7 bases, with 15 bases spanning the gap. This CDR3 has 15 residues. The CDR3 coding sequence is TGTGCCAGCAGCCTAGGACAGCTGGGCAATTCACCCCTCCACTTT. This sequence encodes CASSLGQLGNSPLHF.

This chain connects TRBV11-2 to TRBJ1-5; no reliable D call. The germline CDR1 and CDR2 sequences are SGHAT and FQNNGV. This CDR3 is 12 amino acids long. V was cut by 5 bases and J by 4 bases, with 6 bases left in between. The CDR3 DNA reads TGTGCCAGCAGCACAGAAAATCAGCCCCAGCATTTT. Residues: CASSTENQPQHF.

A single count supports this clone. This chain uses TRBV2 with TRBJ2-5, with 8 bases fitting TRBD2. Germline loops: CDR1 SNHLY, CDR2 FYNNEI. Trimming cost V 7 bases and J 5 bases; bases outside gene matches: 9. This CDR3 region has 14 residues. CDR3 residues: CASNPQRGRETQYF. CDR3 DNA sequence: TGTGCCAGCAACCCGCAGCGGGGGCGGGAGACCCAGTACTTC.

This chain links TRBV28 with TRBJ1-3; possible D gene TRBD1, 6 bases. The CDR3 is 17 residues long. V gave up 5 bases and J gave up 4 bases, with 21 bases separating them. The germline V gene has CDR1 MDHEN and CDR2 SYDVKM. The CDR3 region is CASSGWGGGRRGNTIYF. In DNA, the CDR3 is TGTGCCAGCAGTGGTTGGGGAGGGGGGCGCCGGGGAAACACCATATATTTT.

The V and J genes are TRBV4-2 and TRBJ2-7; TRBD1 aligns across 7 bases. V lost 2 bases to trimming and J lost 4 bases; unmatched junction nucleotides: 11. This CDR3 contains 16 residues. CDR1 LGHNA and CDR2 YNFKEQ come from the germline V gene. Here the CDR3 DNA reads TGTGCCAGCAGCCAAATAACGGGACAGCGTTCTTACGAGCAGTACTTC. This translates into CASSQITGQRSYEQYF.

The V gene is TRBV2, the J gene TRBJ1-4, with D possibly being TRBD1 (5 bases). This CDR3 is 15 amino acids long. CDR1 and CDR2 (germline): SNHLY, FYNNEI. The V end was cut by 7 bases, the J end by 7 bases, with 19 bases between. CDR3 protein: CASNPGEARGEKLFF. CDR3 in DNA: TGTGCCAGCAATCCGGGGGAAGCGAGAGGTGAAAAACTGTTTTTT.

V usage is TRBV20-1 and J usage is TRBJ2-7, with 9 bases fitting TRBD1. Germline V lookup: CDR1 DFQATT, CDR2 SNEGSKA (reference sequence). This CDR3 is built from 15 residues. The junction had 9 bases not matched to a gene; V was cut back by 3 bases and J by 3 bases. In DNA form, the CDR3 reads TGCAGTGCTAGTAATGGACAGGGGAAGGTCTACGAGCAGTACTTC. Its protein product is CSASNGQGKVYEQYF.

The V call is TRBV19, the J call TRBJ2-7; TRBD1 agrees at 9 bases. V dropped 4 bases and J dropped 2; count of bases not matched to a gene: 6. Germline lookup yields CDR1 LNHDA and CDR2 SQIVND (reference sequence). CDR3 length: 15 residues. DNA of the CDR3: TGTGCCAGTAGTACTCCGGACAGGGGTGCCTACGAGCAGTACTTC. Amino acids: CASSTPDRGAYEQYF.

The rearrangement links TRBV7-2 to TRBJ1-3, with 8 bases matching TRBD1. This CDR3 has 15 amino acids. From germline, CDR1 is SGHTA and CDR2 FQGNSA. V was clipped by 5 bases and J by 2 bases; unmatched bases: 5. Here the CDR3 reads CASSITTGAGNTIYF. The CDR3, as DNA: TGTGCCAGCAGCATTACGACAGGGGCTGGAAACACCATATATTTT.

The chain couples TRBV7-9 to TRBJ2-2, with 12 bases identical to TRBD1. Unmatched junction bases numbered 13, after V lost 5 bases and J lost 6 bases. Germline V gives CDR1 SEHNR, CDR2 FQNEAQ (reference sequence). The length of the CDR3 is 18 residues. CDR3 sequence reads: CASSVRLGGQGAAGELFF. The CDR3 DNA is TGTGCCAGCAGCGTTCGGCTTGGGGGACAGGGGGCCGCCGGGGAGCTGTTTTTT.

This chain joins TRBV4-3 and TRBJ1-6; the D gene is possibly TRBD1 (5 bases). The CDR3 consists of 15 residues. Trimming removed 0 bases from V and 5 bases from J, with 8 bases in between. Germline lookup yields CDR1 LGHNA and CDR2 YSLEER. CDR3 bases: TGCGCCAGCAGCCAAGATTCAGGGAATAATTCACCCCTCCACTTT. It codes for CASSQDSGNNSPLHF.

The chain recombines TRBV6-1 with TRBJ1-4, with D possibly being TRBD1 (5 bases). Per germline, CDR1 MNHNS and CDR2 SASEGT. Trimming cost V 2 bases and J 13 bases, with 20 bases left between them. The CDR3 totals 15 residues. CDR3 sequence: CASSESVTGVLGLFF. CDR3 bases: TGTGCCAGCAGTGAAAGTGTGACGGGGGTTCTGGGACTGTTTTTT.

The chain uses TRBV10-2 and TRBJ1-1; D gene unclear. Per germline, CDR1 WSHSY and CDR2 SAAADI. CDR3 length: 13 amino acids. V was cut by 3 bases and J by 2 bases, with 7 bases left in between. This chain's CDR3 is CASSETANTEAFF. The CDR3 DNA follows: TGCGCCAGCAGTGAAACAGCCAACACTGAAGCTTTCTTT.

The chain has TRBV7-2 and TRBJ2-3, with 7 bases matching TRBD2. The V segment lost 0 bases and the J segment 9 bases; nucleotides outside the gene matches: 15. The CDR3 is 17 amino acids. Germline V lookup: CDR1 SGHTA, CDR2 FQGNSA. The CDR3 DNA sequence: TGTGCCAGCAGCTTAGCGGGAGCGGGGTCACCTCGTGGCACGCAGTATTTT. The encoded protein is CASSLAGAGSPRGTQYF.

The J gene is TRBJ2-4, the V gene TRBV6-5, with D tentatively TRBD1 (5 bases). CDR3 size: 13 residues. Germline CDR1 and CDR2: MNHEY and SVGAGI. The V and J ends lost 2 bases and 8 bases respectively, with 10 bases between them. Here the CDR3 DNA reads TGTGCCAGCAGTTACGGCAGGGCGGACATTCAGTACTTC. This sequence encodes CASSYGRADIQYF.

The rearrangement uses TRBV7-2 and TRBJ1-4; TRBD1 aligns across 10 bases. This CDR3 has 15 amino acids. V lost 2 bases, J lost 6 bases, and 3 bases stayed unmatched. In germline, CDR1 is SGHTA, CDR2 FQGNSA. The CDR3 DNA reads TGTGCCAGCAGCTTACGACAGGGGGCCGATGAAAAACTGTTTTTT. Protein: CASSLRQGADEKLFF. The full variable domain, completed using reference TRBV7-2 and TRBJ1-4, is GAGVSQSPSNKVTEKGKDVELRCDPISGHTALYWYRQSLGQGLEFLIYFQGNSAPDKSGLPSDRFSAERTGGSVSTLTIQRTQQEDSAVYLCASSLRQGADEKLFFGSGTQLSVL.

This chain links TRBV24-1 with TRBJ2-1; 8 nucleotides align to TRBD2. This CDR3 contains 17 residues. The V segment lost 2 bases and the J segment 5 bases; nucleotides outside the gene matches: 10. CDR1 is KGHDR, CDR2 SFDVKD, per germline. The CDR3 bases are TGTGCCACCAGTGATTGGTCGGGTAGCGGGGTACACAATGAGCAGTTCTTC. Translated, it gives CATSDWSGSGVHNEQFF.

This sequence joins TRBV20-1 and TRBJ2-2, with D hard to call. Germline-derived CDR1 and CDR2 are DFQATT and SNEGSKA (reference sequence). The CDR3 is made up of 13 amino acids. V lost 3 bases, J lost 1 base, and 6 bases lay in between. The CDR3 sequence: CSASAGNTGELFF. The CDR3 DNA is TGCAGTGCTAGTGCCGGGAACACCGGGGAGCTGTTTTTT.

The chain recombines TRBV4-1 with TRBJ2-7; D is unresolved. The V gene's germline CDR1 is MGHRA and CDR2 YSYEKL. The V gene lost 1 base and the J gene lost 3 bases, with 13 bases spanning the gap. This CDR3 is built from 15 residues. The CDR3 nucleotides are TGCGCCAGCAGCCAAGTACCTCAGGCCAACTACGAGCAGTACTTC. Its translation is CASSQVPQANYEQYF.

The chain links TRBV3-1 (or the pseudogene TRBV3-2) to TRBJ1-2; 7 nucleotides align to TRBD1. The CDR3 is made up of 14 amino acids. J was trimmed by 8 bases and V by 1 base; bases with no gene match: 7. CDR1 and CDR2 (germline): LGHDT, YNNKEL (reference sequence). The CDR3 coding sequence is TGTGCCAGCAGCCAAGCCCCCGACAGGGAAGGCTACACCTTC. It codes for CASSQAPDREGYTF.

This CDR3 is CASSLGTSLGTQYF. In DNA form, the CDR3 reads TGTGCCAGCAGCCTAGGGACTAGTCTTGGTACGCAGTATTTT. V and J are TRBV7-3 and TRBJ2-3; 8 nucleotides line up with TRBD2. This CDR3 is built from 14 residues. The germline V gene encodes CDR1 SGHTA and CDR2 FQGTGA. Unmatched junction bases numbered 9, after V lost 5 bases and J lost 8 bases. Using reference TRBV7-3 and TRBJ2-3 for the parts outside the CDR3, the full variable domain is GAGVSQTPSNKVTEKGKYVELRCDPISGHTALYWYRQSLGQGPEFLIYFQGTGAADDSGLPNDRFFAVRPEGSVSTLKIQRTERGDSAVYLCASSLGTSLGTQYFGPGTRLTVL.

This chain connects TRBV10-3 to TRBJ1-1; possibly TRBD1 for D (5 bases). V lost 3 bases and J lost 1, with 24 bases in between. The germline gives CDR1 ENHRY, CDR2 SYGVKD. This CDR3 has 19 amino acids. The CDR3 region has the DNA TGTGCCATCAGTGAATGGAGTAAGGGGTTGACTGAAGGGAACACTGAAGCTTTCTTT. It translates to CAISEWSKGLTEGNTEAFF.